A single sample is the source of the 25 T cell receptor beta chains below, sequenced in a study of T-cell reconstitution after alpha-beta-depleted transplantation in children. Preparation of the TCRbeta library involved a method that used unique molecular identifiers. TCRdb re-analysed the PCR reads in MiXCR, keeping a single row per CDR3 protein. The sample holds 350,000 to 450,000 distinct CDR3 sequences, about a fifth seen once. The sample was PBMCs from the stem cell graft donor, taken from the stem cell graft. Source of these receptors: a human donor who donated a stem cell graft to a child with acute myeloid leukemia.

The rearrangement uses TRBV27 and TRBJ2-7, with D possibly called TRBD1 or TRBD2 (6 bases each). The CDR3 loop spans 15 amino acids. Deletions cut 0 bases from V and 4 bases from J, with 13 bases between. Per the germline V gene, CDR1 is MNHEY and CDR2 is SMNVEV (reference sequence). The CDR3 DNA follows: TGTGCCAGCAGTTTATCGTACGGGGGCCGTTACGAGCAGTACTTC. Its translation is CASSLSYGGRYEQYF.

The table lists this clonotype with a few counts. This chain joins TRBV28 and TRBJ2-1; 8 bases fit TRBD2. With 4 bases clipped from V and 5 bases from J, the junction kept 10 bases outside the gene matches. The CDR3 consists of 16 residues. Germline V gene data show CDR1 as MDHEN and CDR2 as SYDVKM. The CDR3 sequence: CASSSPGLGSHNEQFF. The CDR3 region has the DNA TGTGCCAGCAGTTCCCCGGGACTAGGTTCCCACAATGAGCAGTTCTTC.

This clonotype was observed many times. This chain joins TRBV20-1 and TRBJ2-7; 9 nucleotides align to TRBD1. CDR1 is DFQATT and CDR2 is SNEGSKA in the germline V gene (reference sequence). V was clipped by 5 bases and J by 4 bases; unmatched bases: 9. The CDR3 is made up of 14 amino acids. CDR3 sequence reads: CSADTDRGLYEQYF. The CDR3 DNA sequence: TGCAGTGCTGATACGGACAGGGGCCTGTACGAGCAGTACTTC.

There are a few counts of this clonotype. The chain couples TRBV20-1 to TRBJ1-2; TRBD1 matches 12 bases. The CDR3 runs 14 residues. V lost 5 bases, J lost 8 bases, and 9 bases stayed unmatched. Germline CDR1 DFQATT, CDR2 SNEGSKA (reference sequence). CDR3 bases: TGCAGTGCTCATAGGGGACAGGGGGCTGGAGGCTACACCTTC. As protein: CSAHRGQGAGGYTF.

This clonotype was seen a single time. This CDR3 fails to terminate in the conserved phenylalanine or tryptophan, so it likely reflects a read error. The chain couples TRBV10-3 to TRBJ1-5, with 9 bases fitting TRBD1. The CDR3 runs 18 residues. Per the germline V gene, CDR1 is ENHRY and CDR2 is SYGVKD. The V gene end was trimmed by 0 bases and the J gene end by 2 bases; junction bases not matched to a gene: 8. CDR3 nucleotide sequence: TGTGCCATCAGTGAGTCTAGGGGACAGGGACTGGGCAATCAGCCCCAGCATTGT. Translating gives CAISESRGQGLGNQPQHC.

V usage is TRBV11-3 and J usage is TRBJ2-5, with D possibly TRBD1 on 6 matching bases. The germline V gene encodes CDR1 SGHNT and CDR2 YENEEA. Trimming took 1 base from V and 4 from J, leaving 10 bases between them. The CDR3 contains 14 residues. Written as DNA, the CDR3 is TGTGCCAGCAGCTTAGTAGGGGGAGTAGAGACCCAGTACTTC. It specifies CASSLVGGVETQYF. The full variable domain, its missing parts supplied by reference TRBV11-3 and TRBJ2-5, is EAGVVQSPRYKIIEKKQPVAFWCNPISGHNTLYWYLQNLGQGPELLIRYENEEAVDDSQLPKDRFSAERLKGVDSTLKIQPAELGDSAVYLCASSLVGGVETQYFGPGTRLLVL.

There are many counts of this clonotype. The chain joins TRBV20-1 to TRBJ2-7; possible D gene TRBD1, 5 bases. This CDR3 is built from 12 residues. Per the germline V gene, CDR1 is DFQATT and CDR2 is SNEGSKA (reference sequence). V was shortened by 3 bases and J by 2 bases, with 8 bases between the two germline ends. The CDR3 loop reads CSASTGPYEQYF. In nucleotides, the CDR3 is TGCAGTGCTAGCACAGGTCCCTACGAGCAGTACTTC.

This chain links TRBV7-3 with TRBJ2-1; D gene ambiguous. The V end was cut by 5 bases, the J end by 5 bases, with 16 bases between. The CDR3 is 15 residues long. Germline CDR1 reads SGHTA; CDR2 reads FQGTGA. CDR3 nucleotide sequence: TGTGCCAGCAGCGCGGTTCGGATGACCGACAATGAGCAGTTCTTC. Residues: CASSAVRMTDNEQFF.

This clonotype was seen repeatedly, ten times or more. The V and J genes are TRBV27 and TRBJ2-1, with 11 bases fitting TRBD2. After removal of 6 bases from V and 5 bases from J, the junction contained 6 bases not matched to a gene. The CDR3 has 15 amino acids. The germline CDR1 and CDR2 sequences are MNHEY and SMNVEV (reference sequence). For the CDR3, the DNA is TGTGCCAGCAGCCCAGGGACTAGCGGAAACAATGAGCAGTTCTTC. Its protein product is CASSPGTSGNNEQFF.

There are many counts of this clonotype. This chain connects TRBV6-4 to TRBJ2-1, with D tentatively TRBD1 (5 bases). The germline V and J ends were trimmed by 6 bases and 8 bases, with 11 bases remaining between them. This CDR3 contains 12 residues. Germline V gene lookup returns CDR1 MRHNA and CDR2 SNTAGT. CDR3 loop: CASSSEGDEQFF. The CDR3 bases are TGTGCCAGCAGCAGCGAAGGGGATGAGCAGTTCTTC.

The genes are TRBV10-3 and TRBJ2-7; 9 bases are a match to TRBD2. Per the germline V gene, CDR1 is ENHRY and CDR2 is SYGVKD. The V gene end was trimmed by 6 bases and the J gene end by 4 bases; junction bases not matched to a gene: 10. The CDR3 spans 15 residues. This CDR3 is CAISPAGGEGYEQYF. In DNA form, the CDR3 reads TGTGCCATCAGCCCGGCGGGAGGGGAGGGTTACGAGCAGTACTTC.

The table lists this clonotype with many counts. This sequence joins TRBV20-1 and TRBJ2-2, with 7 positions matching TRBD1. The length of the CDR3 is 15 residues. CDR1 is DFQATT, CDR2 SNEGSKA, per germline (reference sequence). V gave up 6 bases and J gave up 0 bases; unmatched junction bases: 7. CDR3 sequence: CSAAPGQSNTGELFF. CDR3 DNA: TGCAGTGCGGCCCCGGGACAGTCGAACACCGGGGAGCTGTTTTTT.

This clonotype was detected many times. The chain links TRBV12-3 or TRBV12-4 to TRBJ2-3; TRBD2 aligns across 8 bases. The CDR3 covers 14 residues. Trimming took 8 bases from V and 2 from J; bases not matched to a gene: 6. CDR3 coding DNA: TGTGCCAGCGTCGATAGCGGGATCACAGATACGCAGTATTTT. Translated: CASVDSGITDTQYF.

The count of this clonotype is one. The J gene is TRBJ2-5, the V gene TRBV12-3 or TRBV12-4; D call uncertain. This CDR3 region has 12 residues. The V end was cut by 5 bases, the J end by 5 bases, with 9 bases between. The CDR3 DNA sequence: TGTGCCAGCAGTCCCTTCACGGAGACCCAGTACTTC. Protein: CASSPFTETQYF.

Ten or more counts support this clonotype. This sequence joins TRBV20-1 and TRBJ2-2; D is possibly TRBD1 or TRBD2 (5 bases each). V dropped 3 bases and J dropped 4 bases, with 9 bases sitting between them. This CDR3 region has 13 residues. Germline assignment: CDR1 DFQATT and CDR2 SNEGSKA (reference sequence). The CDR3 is CSARFGGTGELFF. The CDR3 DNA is TGCAGTGCTAGGTTTGGGGGCACCGGGGAGCTGTTTTTT.

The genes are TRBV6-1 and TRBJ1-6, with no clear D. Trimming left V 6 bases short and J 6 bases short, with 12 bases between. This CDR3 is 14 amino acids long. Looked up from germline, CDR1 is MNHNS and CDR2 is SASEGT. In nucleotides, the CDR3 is TGTGCCAGCAGCGCGGGGAGCGGTAATTCACCCCTCCACTTT. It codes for CASSAGSGNSPLHF.

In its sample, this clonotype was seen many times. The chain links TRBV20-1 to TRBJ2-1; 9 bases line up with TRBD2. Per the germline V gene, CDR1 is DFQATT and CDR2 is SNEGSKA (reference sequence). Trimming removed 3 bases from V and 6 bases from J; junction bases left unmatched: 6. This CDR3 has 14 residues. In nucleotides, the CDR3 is TGCAGTGCTAGGACTAGCGGTTACGGCAATGAGCAGTTCTTC. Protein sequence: CSARTSGYGNEQFF.

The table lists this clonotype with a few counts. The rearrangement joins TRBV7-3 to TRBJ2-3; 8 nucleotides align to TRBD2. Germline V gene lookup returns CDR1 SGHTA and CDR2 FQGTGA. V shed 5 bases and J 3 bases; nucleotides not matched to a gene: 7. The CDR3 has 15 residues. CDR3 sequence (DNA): TGTGCCAGCAGCACCCAAGCGGGAGCAACAGATACGCAGTATTTT. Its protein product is CASSTQAGATDTQYF.

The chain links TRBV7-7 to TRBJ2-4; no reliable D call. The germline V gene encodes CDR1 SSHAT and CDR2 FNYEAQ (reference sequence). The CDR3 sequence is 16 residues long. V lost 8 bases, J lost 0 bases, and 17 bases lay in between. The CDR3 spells CASGTLGILAKNIQYF. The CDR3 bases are TGTGCCAGCGGAACCCTGGGGATATTAGCCAAAAACATTCAGTACTTC. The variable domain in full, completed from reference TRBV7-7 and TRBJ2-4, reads GAGVSQSPRYKVTKRGQDVTLRCDPISSHATLYWYQQALGQGPEFLTYFNYEAQPDKSGLPSDRFSAERPEGSISTLTIQRTEQRDSAMYRCASGTLGILAKNIQYFGAGTRLSVL.

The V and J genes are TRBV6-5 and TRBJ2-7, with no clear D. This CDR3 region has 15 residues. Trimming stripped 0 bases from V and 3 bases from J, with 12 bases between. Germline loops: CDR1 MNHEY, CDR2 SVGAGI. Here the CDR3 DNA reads TGTGCCAGCAGTTACTCAAAGACTCACAGCTACGAGCAGTACTTC. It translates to CASSYSKTHSYEQYF.

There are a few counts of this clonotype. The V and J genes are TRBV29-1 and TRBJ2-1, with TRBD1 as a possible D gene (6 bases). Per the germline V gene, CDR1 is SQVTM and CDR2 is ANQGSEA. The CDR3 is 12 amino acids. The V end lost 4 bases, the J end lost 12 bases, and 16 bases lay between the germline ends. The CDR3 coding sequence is TGCAGCGTTGCGGCAGGGGAGTATCCGCAGTTCTTC. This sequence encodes CSVAAGEYPQFF.

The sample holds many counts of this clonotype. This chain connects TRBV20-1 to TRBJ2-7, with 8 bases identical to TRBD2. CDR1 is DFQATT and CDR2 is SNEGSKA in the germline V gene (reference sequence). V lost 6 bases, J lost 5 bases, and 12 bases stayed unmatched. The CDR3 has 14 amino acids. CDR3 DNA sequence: TGCAGTGCCCAAAACCGGGAGGGAAGACACGAGCAGTACTTC. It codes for CSAQNREGRHEQYF.

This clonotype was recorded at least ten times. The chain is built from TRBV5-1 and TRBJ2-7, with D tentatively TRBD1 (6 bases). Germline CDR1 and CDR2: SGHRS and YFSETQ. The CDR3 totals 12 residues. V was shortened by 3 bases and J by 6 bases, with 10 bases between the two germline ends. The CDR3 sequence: CASSYGQSEQYF. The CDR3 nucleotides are TGCGCCAGCAGCTATGGACAGTCCGAGCAGTACTTC.

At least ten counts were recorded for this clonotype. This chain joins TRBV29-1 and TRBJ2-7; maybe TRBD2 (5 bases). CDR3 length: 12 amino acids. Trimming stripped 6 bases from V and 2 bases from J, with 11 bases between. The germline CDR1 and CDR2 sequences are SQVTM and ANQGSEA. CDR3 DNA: TGCAGCGTCCGGACTGAAACCTACGAGCAGTACTTC. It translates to CSVRTETYEQYF.

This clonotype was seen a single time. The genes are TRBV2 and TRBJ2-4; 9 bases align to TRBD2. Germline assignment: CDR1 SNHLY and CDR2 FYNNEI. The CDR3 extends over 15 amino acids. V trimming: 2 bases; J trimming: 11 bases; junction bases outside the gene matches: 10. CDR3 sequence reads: CASSERKLAGTVQYF. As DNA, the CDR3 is TGTGCCAGCAGTGAAAGGAAACTAGCGGGTACAGTTCAGTACTTC.